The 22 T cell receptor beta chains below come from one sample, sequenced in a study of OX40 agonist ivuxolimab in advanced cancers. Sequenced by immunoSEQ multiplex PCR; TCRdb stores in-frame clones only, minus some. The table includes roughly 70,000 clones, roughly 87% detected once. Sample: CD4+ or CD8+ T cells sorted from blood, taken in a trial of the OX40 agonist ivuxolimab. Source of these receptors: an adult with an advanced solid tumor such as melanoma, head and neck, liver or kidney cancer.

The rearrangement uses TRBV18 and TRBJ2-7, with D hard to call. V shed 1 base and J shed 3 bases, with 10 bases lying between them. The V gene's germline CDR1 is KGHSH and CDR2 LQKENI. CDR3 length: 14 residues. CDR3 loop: CASSPRQHSYEQYF. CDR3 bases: TGTGCCAGCTCACCACGACAACACAGCTACGAGCAGTACTTC.

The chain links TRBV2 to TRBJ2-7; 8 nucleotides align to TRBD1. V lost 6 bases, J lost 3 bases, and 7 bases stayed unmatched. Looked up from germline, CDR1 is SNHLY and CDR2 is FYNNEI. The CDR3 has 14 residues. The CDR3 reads CASRSGTGDYEQYF. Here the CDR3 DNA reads TGTGCCAGCAGGAGTGGGACAGGTGACTACGAGCAGTACTTC.

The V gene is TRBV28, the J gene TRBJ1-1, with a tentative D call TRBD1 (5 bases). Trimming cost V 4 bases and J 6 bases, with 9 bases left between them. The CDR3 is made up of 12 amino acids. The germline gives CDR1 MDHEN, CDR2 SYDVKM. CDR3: CASSWKGSEAFF. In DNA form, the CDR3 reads TGTGCCAGCAGTTGGAAGGGGTCTGAAGCTTTCTTT.

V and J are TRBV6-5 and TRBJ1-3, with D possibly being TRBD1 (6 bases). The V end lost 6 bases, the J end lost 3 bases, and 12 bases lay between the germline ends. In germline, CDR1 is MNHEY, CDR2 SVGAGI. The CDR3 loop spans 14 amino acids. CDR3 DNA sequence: TGTGCCAGCAGCACCGGGACACTTGGAAACACCATATATTTT. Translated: CASSTGTLGNTIYF.

In DNA, the CDR3 is TGTGCCAGCACCAAAGGACCGACCTCTGGAAACACCATATATTTT. Translating it yields CASTKGPTSGNTIYF. The gene calls are TRBV5-4 and TRBJ1-3; no clear D. Deletions cut 6 bases from V and 0 bases from J, with 13 bases between. Germline V gene sequence: CDR1 SGHNT, CDR2 YYREEE (reference sequence). This CDR3 comprises 15 residues. Full variable domain (missing parts from reference TRBV5-4 and TRBJ1-3): ETGVTQSPTHLIKTRGQQVTLRCSSQSGHNTVSWYQQALGQGPQFIFQYYREEENGRGNFPPRFSGLQFPNYSSELNVNALELDDSALYLCASTKGPTSGNTIYFGEGSWLTVV.

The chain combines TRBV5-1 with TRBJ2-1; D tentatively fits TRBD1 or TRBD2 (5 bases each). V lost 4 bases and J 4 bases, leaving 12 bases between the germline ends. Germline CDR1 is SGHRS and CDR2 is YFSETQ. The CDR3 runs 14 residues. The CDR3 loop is CASSPGRNYNEQFF. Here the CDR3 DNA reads TGCGCCAGCAGCCCGGGACGGAATTACAATGAGCAGTTCTTC.

The CDR3 nucleotides are TGTGCCACCAGCAGAGATATGGCAGGTCCCTACGAGCAGTACTTC. It codes for CATSRDMAGPYEQYF. The J gene is TRBJ2-7, the V gene TRBV15; D gene ambiguous. This CDR3 has 15 residues. The ends were cut back, 0 bases at V and 2 bases at J, with 11 bases in the middle. The germline V gene encodes CDR1 LNHNV and CDR2 YYDKDF (reference sequence).

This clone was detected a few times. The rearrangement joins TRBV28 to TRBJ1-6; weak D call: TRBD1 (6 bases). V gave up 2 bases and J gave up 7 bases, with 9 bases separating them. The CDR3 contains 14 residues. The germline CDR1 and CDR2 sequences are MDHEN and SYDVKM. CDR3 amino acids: CASSLTGTNSPLHF. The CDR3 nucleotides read TGTGCCAGCAGTTTAACAGGGACGAATTCACCCCTCCACTTT. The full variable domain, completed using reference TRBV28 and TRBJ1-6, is DVKVTQSSRYLVKRTGEKVFLECVQDMDHENMFWYRQDPGLGLRLIYFSYDVKMKEKGDIPEGYSVSREKKERFSLILESASTNQTSMYLCASSLTGTNSPLHFGNGTRLTVT.

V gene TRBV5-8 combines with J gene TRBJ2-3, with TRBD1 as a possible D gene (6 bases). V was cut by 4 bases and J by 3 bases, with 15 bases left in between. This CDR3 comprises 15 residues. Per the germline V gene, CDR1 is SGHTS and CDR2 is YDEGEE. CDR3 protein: CASSASGVGTDTQYF. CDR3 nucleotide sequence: TGTGCCAGCAGCGCTTCAGGGGTTGGTACAGATACGCAGTATTTT.

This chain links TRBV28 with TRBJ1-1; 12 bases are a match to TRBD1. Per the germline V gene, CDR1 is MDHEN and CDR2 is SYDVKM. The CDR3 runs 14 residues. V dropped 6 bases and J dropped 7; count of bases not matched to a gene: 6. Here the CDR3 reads CASSQGDRGLEAFF. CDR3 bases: TGTGCCAGCAGCCAGGGGGACAGGGGGCTTGAAGCTTTCTTT.

The CDR3 DNA follows: TGTGCCAGCAGTGAAGTGGGGGGCACTTCACCCCTCCACTTT. Amino acid sequence: CASSEVGGTSPLHF. The V call is TRBV2, the J call TRBJ1-6; weak D call: TRBD1 (6 bases). The CDR3 spans 14 residues. Germline-derived CDR1 and CDR2 are SNHLY and FYNNEI. Trimming left V 1 base short and J 9 bases short, with 10 bases between.

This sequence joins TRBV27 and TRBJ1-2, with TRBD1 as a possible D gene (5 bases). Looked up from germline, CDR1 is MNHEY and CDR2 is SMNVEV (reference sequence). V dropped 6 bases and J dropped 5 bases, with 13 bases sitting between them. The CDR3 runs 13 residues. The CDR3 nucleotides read TGTGCCAGCAGATCGACAGACAGTTATGGCTACACCTTC. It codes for CASRSTDSYGYTF.

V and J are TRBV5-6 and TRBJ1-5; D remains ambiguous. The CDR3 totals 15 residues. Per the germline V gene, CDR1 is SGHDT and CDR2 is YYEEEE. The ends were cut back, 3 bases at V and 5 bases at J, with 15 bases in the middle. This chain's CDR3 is CASSSGPNGDQPQHF. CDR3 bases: TGTGCCAGCAGCTCAGGACCTAATGGGGATCAGCCCCAGCATTTT. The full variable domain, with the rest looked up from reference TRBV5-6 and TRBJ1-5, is DAGVTQSPTHLIKTRGQQVTLRCSPKSGHDTVSWYQQALGQGPQFIFQYYEEEERQRGNFPDRFSGHQFPNYSSELNVNALLLGDSALYLCASSSGPNGDQPQHFGDGTRLSIL.

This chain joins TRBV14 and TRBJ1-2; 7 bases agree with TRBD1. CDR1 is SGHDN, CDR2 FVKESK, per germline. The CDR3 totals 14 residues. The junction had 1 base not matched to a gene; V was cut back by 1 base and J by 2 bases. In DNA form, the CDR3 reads TGTGCCAGCAGCCAAGCAGGGGGGAACTATGGCTACACCTTC. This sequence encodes CASSQAGGNYGYTF. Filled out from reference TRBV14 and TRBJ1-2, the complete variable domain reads EAGVTQFPSHSVIEKGQTVTLRCDPISGHDNLYWYRRVMGKEIKFLLHFVKESKQDESGMPNNRFLAERTGGTYSTLKVQPAELEDSGVYFCASSQAGGNYGYTFGSGTRLTVV.

For the CDR3, the DNA is TGTGCCAGCAGCCCCCTGGCCGCAGATACGCAGTATTTT. This sequence encodes CASSPLAADTQYF. The J gene is TRBJ2-3, the V gene TRBV7-6; D gene uncertain. CDR1 is SGHVS and CDR2 is FNYEAQ in the germline V gene. This CDR3 is 13 amino acids long. V was clipped by 5 bases and J by 4 bases, with 10 bases between them.

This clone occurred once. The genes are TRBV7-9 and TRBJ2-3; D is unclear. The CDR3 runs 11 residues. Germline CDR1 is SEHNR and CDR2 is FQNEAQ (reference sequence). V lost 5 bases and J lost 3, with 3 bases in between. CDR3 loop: CASSKTDTQYF. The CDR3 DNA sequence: TGTGCCAGCAGCAAGACAGATACGCAGTATTTT.

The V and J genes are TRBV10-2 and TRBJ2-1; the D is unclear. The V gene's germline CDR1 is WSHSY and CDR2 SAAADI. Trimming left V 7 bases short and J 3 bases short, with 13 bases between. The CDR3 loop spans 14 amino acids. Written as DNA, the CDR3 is TGCGCCAGCACCACCCAGCTCAACTACAATGAGCAGTTCTTC. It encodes CASTTQLNYNEQFF.

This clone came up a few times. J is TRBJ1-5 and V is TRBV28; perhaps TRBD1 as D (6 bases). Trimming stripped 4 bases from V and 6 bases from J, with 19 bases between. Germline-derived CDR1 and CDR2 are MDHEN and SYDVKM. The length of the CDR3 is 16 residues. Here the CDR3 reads CASSWEGRGGGQPQHF. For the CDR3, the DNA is TGTGCCAGCAGTTGGGAGGGAAGGGGAGGGGGTCAGCCCCAGCATTTT. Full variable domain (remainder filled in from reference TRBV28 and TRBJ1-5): DVKVTQSSRYLVKRTGEKVFLECVQDMDHENMFWYRQDPGLGLRLIYFSYDVKMKEKGDIPEGYSVSREKKERFSLILESASTNQTSMYLCASSWEGRGGGQPQHFGDGTRLSIL.

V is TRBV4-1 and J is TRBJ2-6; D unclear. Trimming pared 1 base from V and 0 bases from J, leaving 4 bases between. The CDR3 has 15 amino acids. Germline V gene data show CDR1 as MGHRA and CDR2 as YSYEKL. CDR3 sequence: CASSQVNSGANVLTF. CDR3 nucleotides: TGCGCCAGCAGCCAAGTCAACTCTGGGGCCAACGTCCTGACTTTC.

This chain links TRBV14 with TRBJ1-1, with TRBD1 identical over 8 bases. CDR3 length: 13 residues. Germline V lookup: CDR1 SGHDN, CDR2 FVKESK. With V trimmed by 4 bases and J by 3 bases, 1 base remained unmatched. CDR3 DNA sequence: TGTGCCAGCAGCCGACAGGGGTACACTGAAGCTTTCTTT. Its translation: CASSRQGYTEAFF.

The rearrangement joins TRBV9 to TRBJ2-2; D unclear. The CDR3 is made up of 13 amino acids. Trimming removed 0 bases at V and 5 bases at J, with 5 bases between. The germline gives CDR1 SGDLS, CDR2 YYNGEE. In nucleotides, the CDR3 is TGTGCCAGCAGCGTAGGTGAGACCGGGGAGCTGTTTTTT. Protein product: CASSVGETGELFF.

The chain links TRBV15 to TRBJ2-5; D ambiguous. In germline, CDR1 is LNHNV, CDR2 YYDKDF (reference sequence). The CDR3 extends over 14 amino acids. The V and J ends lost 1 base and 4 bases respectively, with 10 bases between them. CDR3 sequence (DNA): TGTGCCACCAGCAGAGGGGCAGGACGAGAGACCCAGTACTTC. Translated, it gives CATSRGAGRETQYF.